This TCR beta chain was recovered during a study of cytomegalovirus exposure and HLA in healthy donors. General study findings and limits: Many donors carried some public TCRs, although rarity characterized most TCR sequences.

A note on this clone: The target antigen is unknown.

V lost 1 base and J lost 1; bases outside the gene matches: 12. CDR1 is LNHNV and CDR2 is YYDKDF in the germline V gene (reference sequence). The length of the CDR3 is 18 residues. Data came from immunoSEQ multiplex PCR; TCRdb stores just in-frame clones and leaves some out. The profile shows approximately 180,000 clones, about 82% of them singletons. It was the approximately 110-subject validation cohort, separate from the 666-subject first cohort, to which the donors belonged. Sequencing was performed on PBMCs. The receptor's source is a woman under 30 in good health and CMV-seronegative. The chain recombines TRBV15 with TRBJ1-1; TRBD1 matches at 7 bases. The CDR3 bases are TGTGCCACCAGCAGAGGGTTTGGGACAGAGCTTTGGAACACTGAAGCTTTCTTT. It codes for CATSRGFGTELWNTEAFF. The variable domain in full, with the rest retrieved from reference TRBV15 and TRBJ1-1, is DAMVIQNPRYQVTQFGKPVTLSCSQTLNHNVMYWYQQKSSQAPKLLFHYYDKDFNNEADTPDNFQSRRPNTSFCFLDIRSPGLGDTAMYLCATSRGFGTELWNTEAFFGQGTRLTVV.